The rows below give T cell receptor beta chains drawn from one sample of a study of shared clonotypes between healthy human individuals. Assay: immunoSEQ multiplex PCR; the TCRdb copy retains only in-frame clones and omits some. The sample lists around 1.4 million clones, just under 99% seen once, with about 0.4% in the top ten. The sequencing input was naive CD4+ T cells sorted from blood. These receptors originate from a man aged 25 to 40 in good health. The CDR3 runs from the conserved cysteine through the conserved F or W. Fields, in order: D gene, clone size, V gene, J gene, CDR3 protein, CDR3 DNA. D genes are given only for firm matches. Where a row states a size, it is once, few, many or the class of an expanded clone; other rows omit it.

>TRBD1|.|TRBV18|TRBJ2-1
CASSPRQGDEQFF
TGTGCCAGCTCACCCAGACAGGGCGATGAGCAGTTCTTC
>TRBD1|.|TRBV5-1|TRBJ2-1
CASSSDRGFNEQFF
TGCGCCAGCAGCTCGGACAGGGGATTCAATGAGCAGTTCTTC
>.|.|TRBV16|TRBJ1-3
CASSQSGGNTIYF
TGTGCCAGCAGCCAATCTGGGGGAAACACCATATATTTT
>.|.|TRBV2|TRBJ2-3
CASSEFGPEGADTQYF
TGTGCCAGCAGTGAATTCGGACCCGAGGGTGCAGATACGCAGTATTTT
>.|.|TRBV10-2|TRBJ2-2
CASSGDRTETSTGELFF
TGCGCCAGCAGTGGGGATCGGACAGAGACGAGCACCGGGGAGCTGTTTTTT
>.|.|TRBV5-1|TRBJ1-1
CASSLAPEGTEAFF
TGCGCCAGCAGCTTGGCACCAGAGGGGACTGAAGCTTTCTTT
>TRBD2|.|TRBV18|TRBJ2-1
CASSPLGGSYNEQFF
TGTGCCAGCTCACCCCTGGGAGGGTCATACAATGAGCAGTTCTTC
>.|.|TRBV28|TRBJ2-1
CASTQAGRGEQFF
TGTGCCAGCACCCAGGCGGGCCGGGGTGAGCAGTTCTTC
>.|.|TRBV18|TRBJ1-5
CASSPLYSNQPQHF
TGTGCCAGCTCACCACTCTACAGCAATCAGCCCCAGCATTTT
>.|.|TRBV7-2|TRBJ1-5
CASSRISLGPQHF
TGTGCCAGCAGCCGTATCTCATTGGGGCCCCAGCATTTT
>.|.|TRBV30|TRBJ1-2
CAWMRVGYGYTF
TGTGCCTGGATGAGGGTTGGCTATGGCTACACCTTC
>.|.|TRBV7-3|TRBJ2-1
CASSLGPLNEQFF
TGTGCCAGCAGCTTAGGCCCTCTCAATGAGCAGTTCTTC
>TRBD1|once|TRBV5-5|TRBJ1-1
CASSLMPTGDYTEAFF
TGTGCCAGCAGCTTGATGCCTACAGGGGATTACACTGAAGCTTTCTTT
>.|.|TRBV7-8|TRBJ1-2
CASSLEAGNYGYTF
TGTGCCAGCAGCTTAGAGGCAGGGAACTATGGCTACACCTTC
>.|.|TRBV7-2|TRBJ2-7
CASSPIVAVSYEQYF
TGTGCCAGCAGCCCGATAGTCGCGGTGTCCTACGAGCAGTACTTC
>.|.|TRBV29-1|TRBJ2-1
CSVERERYNEQFF
TGCAGCGTTGAGAGGGAGCGTTACAATGAGCAGTTCTTC
>TRBD1|.|TRBV11-2|TRBJ1-2
CASSLPGQPLTYGYTF
TGTGCCAGCAGCCTACCGGGACAGCCACTTACTTATGGCTACACCTTC
>TRBD1|.|TRBV15|TRBJ1-1
CATSRDRTGAAFF
TGTGCCACCAGCAGAGATAGGACAGGGGCGGCTTTCTTT
>.|.|TRBV18|TRBJ1-5
CASSPPMGGGNQPQHF
TGTGCCAGCTCACCACCCATGGGGGGGGGCAATCAGCCCCAGCATTTT
>.|.|TRBV5-1|TRBJ2-1
CASSLGPAEIYNEQFF
TGCGCCAGCAGCTTGGGTCCAGCGGAAATTTACAATGAGCAGTTCTTC
>.|.|TRBV7-9|TRBJ2-7
CASSLGGQTVQYF
TGTGCCAGCAGCTTAGGCGGCCAGACAGTGCAGTACTTC
>.|.|TRBV6-1|TRBJ1-1
CASTTGLSTEAFF
TGTGCCAGCACTACAGGGTTATCGACTGAAGCTTTCTTT
>TRBD1|.|TRBV7-3|TRBJ2-5
CASSLTGTGEETQYF
TGTGCCAGCAGCTTAACCGGGACAGGGGAAGAGACCCAGTACTTC
>.|.|TRBV5-4|TRBJ1-5
CASSFGGRGQPQHF
TGTGCCAGCAGCTTTGGGGGGCGAGGTCAGCCCCAGCATTTT
>.|.|TRBV19|TRBJ2-1
CASSGQFPYNEQFF
TGTGCCAGTAGTGGGCAGTTCCCTTACAATGAGCAGTTCTTC
>TRBD1|.|TRBV2|TRBJ1-1
CASNIVGQGTEAFF
TGTGCCAGCAATATTGTCGGACAGGGGACTGAAGCTTTCTTT
>TRBD1|.|TRBV14|TRBJ2-1
CASSQLGTGPYNEQFF
TGTGCCAGCAGCCAACTCGGGACAGGGCCTTACAATGAGCAGTTCTTC
>.|.|TRBV9|TRBJ2-7
CASSTRLGASYEQYF
TGTGCCAGCAGTACCCGTCTCGGGGCTTCCTACGAGCAGTACTTC
>TRBD1|few|TRBV6-6|TRBJ2-1
CASSYAAGQGFNEQFF
TGTGCCAGCAGTTACGCTGCGGGACAGGGGTTCAATGAGCAGTTCTTC
>.|.|TRBV6-5|TRBJ2-7
CASSIGGVQYF
TGTGCCAGCAGCATCGGAGGGGTCCAGTACTTC
>TRBD1|once|TRBV6-5|TRBJ1-2
CASSYSGDRGGYTF
TGTGCCAGCAGTTACTCCGGGGACAGGGGTGGCTACACCTTC
>.|.|TRBV5-1|TRBJ2-3
CASSLEQGPDTQYF
TGCGCCAGCAGCTTGGAGCAGGGCCCAGATACGCAGTATTTT
>TRBD2|.|TRBV5-1|TRBJ2-2
CASSTRTSGSLGELFF
TGCGCCAGCAGCACCCGGACTAGCGGGAGCCTTGGGGAGCTGTTTTTT
>.|.|TRBV18|TRBJ2-5
CASSLGERETQYF
TGTGCCAGCTCACTCGGGGAAAGGGAGACCCAGTACTTC
>TRBD2|once|TRBV5-6|TRBJ2-1
CASSLWGRAYNEQFF
TGTGCCAGCAGCTTGTGGGGGAGGGCCTACAATGAGCAGTTCTTC
>.|once|TRBV5-6|TRBJ2-6
CASTLLDSGANVLTF
TGTGCCAGCACCTTGTTGGACTCTGGGGCCAACGTCCTGACTTTC
>.|.|TRBV29-1|TRBJ1-5
CSVGERGGQPQHF
TGCAGCGTTGGTGAAAGGGGAGGTCAGCCCCAGCATTTT
>.|.|TRBV5-4|TRBJ1-1
CASSADRNTEAFF
TGTGCCAGCAGCGCAGACAGGAACACTGAAGCTTTCTTT
>.|.|TRBV5-4|TRBJ2-6
CASSERTTGANVLTF
TGTGCCAGCAGCGAAAGGACTACCGGGGCCAACGTCCTGACTTTC
>.|.|TRBV5-4|TRBJ2-3
CASSLVPTDTQYF
TGTGCCAGCAGTCTCGTACCCACAGATACGCAGTATTTT
>TRBD1|.|TRBV7-6|TRBJ2-5
CASSLGGQGRETQYF
TGTGCCAGCAGCTTAGGAGGACAGGGCCGAGAGACCCAGTACTTC
>.|.|TRBV11-2|TRBJ2-5
CASRQGGYQETQYF
TGTGCCAGCAGACAAGGGGGGTACCAAGAGACCCAGTACTTC
>.|.|TRBV6-1|TRBJ2-5
CASSESWGQETQYF
TGTGCCAGCAGCGAATCTTGGGGACAAGAGACCCAGTACTTC
>TRBD1|.|TRBV5-1|TRBJ1-1
CASSPDRGRSPEAFF
TGCGCCAGCAGCCCGGACAGGGGACGGAGCCCTGAAGCTTTCTTT
>TRBD2|.|TRBV7-9|TRBJ2-3
CASSPATSGNTDTQYF
TGTGCCAGCAGCCCGGCGACTAGCGGGAACACAGATACGCAGTATTTT
>.|.|TRBV5-1|TRBJ2-5
CASSNGLGQETQYF
TGCGCCAGCAGCAATGGACTGGGTCAAGAGACCCAGTACTTC
>.|.|TRBV7-9|TRBJ2-7
CASSLAPTGLSEQYF
TGTGCCAGCAGCTTAGCCCCGACAGGCCTGAGCGAGCAGTACTTC
>.|.|TRBV5-1|TRBJ2-1
CASSSPQGNEQFF
TGCGCCAGCAGTTCACCTCAGGGAAATGAGCAGTTCTTC
>TRBD1|.|TRBV7-2|TRBJ1-5
CASSSTGGNQPQHF
TGTGCCAGCAGCTCAACAGGGGGCAATCAGCCCCAGCATTTT
>.|.|TRBV7-8|TRBJ2-1
CASSFPEKEQFF
TGTGCCAGCAGCTTCCCTGAAAAAGAGCAGTTCTTC
>.|.|TRBV5-8|TRBJ2-2
CASSLAGVTGELFF
TGTGCCAGCAGCTTGGCAGGGGTCACCGGGGAGCTGTTTTTT
>TRBD2|once|TRBV6-1|TRBJ2-5
CASSEGLAGRGNF
TGTGCCAGCAGTGAAGGCCTAGCGGGACGAGGGAACTTC
>.|.|TRBV7-2|TRBJ2-2
CASSSGPMNTGELFF
TGTGCCAGCAGCTCGGGACCGATGAACACCGGGGAGCTGTTTTTT
>.|.|TRBV2|TRBJ1-5
CASVTGSQPQHF
TGTGCCAGCGTAACGGGGTCTCAGCCCCAGCATTTT
>TRBD2|.|TRBV2|TRBJ2-3
CASLIAGASTDTQYF
TGTGCCAGCCTGATAGCGGGAGCAAGCACAGATACGCAGTATTTT
>TRBD1|.|TRBV5-1|TRBJ2-7
CASSLGQGPDEQYF
TGCGCCAGCAGCCTGGGACAGGGGCCGGACGAGCAGTACTTC
>TRBD2|.|TRBV9|TRBJ2-1
CASSVVSAGSSYNEQFF
TGTGCCAGCAGCGTAGTCTCAGCGGGGAGCTCCTACAATGAGCAGTTCTTC
>.|.|TRBV27|TRBJ2-1
CASSLRRDSYNEQFF
TGTGCCAGCAGTCTAAGGAGGGACTCCTACAATGAGCAGTTCTTC
>TRBD2|.|TRBV5-1|TRBJ2-1
CASSFGLAASSYNEQFF
TGCGCCAGCAGCTTCGGACTAGCGGCTTCCTCCTACAATGAGCAGTTCTTC